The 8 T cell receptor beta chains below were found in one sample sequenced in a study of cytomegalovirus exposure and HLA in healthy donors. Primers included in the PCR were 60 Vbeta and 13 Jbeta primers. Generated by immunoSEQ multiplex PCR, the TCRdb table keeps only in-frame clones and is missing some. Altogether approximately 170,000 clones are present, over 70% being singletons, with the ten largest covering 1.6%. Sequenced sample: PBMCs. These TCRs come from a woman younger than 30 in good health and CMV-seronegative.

The CDR3 loop is CATKVTHMNTEAFF. The CDR3 coding sequence is TGTGCCACCAAGGTGACACACATGAACACTGAAGCTTTCTTT. The chain combines TRBV19 with TRBJ1-1; D is unresolved. Trimming took off 10 bases at V and 0 bases at J, with 15 bases between the two ends. This CDR3 has 14 amino acids. Germline V lookup: CDR1 LNHDA, CDR2 SQIVND (reference sequence). Together with reference TRBV19 and TRBJ1-1, the CDR3 gives the full variable domain: DGGITQSPKYLFRKEGQNVTLSCEQNLNHDAMYWYRQDPGQGLRLIYYSQIVNDFQKGDIAEGYSVSREKKESFPLTVTSAQKNPTAFYLCATKVTHMNTEAFFGQGTRLTVV.

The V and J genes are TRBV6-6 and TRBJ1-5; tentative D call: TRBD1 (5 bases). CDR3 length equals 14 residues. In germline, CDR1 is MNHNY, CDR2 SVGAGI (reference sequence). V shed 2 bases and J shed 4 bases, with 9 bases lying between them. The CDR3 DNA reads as TGTGCCAGCAGTTACCCTTCAGGGAATCAGCCCCAGCATTTT. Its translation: CASSYPSGNQPQHF.

This CDR3 is CASSPGGSYIGELFF. As DNA, the CDR3 is TGTGCCAGCTCACCGGGGGGGAGTTACATCGGGGAGCTGTTTTTT. The V call is TRBV18, the J call TRBJ2-2, with 7 nucleotides matching TRBD2. Germline CDR1 is KGHSH and CDR2 is LQKENI. This CDR3 comprises 15 residues. V lost 3 bases to trimming and J lost 7 bases; unmatched junction nucleotides: 8.

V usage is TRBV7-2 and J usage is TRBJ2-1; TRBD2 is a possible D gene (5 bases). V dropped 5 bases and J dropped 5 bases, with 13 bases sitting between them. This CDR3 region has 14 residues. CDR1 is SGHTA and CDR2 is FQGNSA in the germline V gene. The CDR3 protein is CASSTRTGNNEQFF. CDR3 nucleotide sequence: TGTGCCAGCAGCACCCGGACGGGAAACAATGAGCAGTTCTTC.

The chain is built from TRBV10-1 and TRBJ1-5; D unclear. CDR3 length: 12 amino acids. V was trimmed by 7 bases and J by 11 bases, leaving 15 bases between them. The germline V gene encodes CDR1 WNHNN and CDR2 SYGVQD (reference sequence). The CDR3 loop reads CASTPCSRAQHF. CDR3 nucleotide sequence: TGCGCCAGCACCCCGTGCAGCCGGGCCCAGCATTTT.

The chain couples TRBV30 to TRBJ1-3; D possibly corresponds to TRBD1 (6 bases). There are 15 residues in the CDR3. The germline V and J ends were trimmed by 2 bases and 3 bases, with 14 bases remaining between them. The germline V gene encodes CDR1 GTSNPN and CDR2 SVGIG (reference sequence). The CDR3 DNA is TGTGCCTGGAGTACAGGGTCAGTCTTTGGAAACACCATATATTTT. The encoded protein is CAWSTGSVFGNTIYF.

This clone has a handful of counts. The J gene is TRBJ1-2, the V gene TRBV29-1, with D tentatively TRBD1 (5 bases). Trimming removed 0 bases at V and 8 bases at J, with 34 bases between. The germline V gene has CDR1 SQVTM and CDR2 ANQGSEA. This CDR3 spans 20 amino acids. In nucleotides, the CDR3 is TGCAGCGTTGAAGATTTAGGGGAAACTACCTATTCCACTATGTTTTCAGGCTACACCTTC. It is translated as CSVEDLGETTYSTMFSGYTF.

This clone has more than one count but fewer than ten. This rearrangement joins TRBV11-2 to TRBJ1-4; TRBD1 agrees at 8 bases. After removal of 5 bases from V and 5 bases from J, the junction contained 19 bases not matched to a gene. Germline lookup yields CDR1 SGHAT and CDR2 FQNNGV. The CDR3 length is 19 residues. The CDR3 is CASSPQWSRTGSSNEKLFF. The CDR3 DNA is TGTGCCAGCAGCCCCCAGTGGAGTAGGACAGGGAGTTCGAATGAAAAACTGTTTTTT.